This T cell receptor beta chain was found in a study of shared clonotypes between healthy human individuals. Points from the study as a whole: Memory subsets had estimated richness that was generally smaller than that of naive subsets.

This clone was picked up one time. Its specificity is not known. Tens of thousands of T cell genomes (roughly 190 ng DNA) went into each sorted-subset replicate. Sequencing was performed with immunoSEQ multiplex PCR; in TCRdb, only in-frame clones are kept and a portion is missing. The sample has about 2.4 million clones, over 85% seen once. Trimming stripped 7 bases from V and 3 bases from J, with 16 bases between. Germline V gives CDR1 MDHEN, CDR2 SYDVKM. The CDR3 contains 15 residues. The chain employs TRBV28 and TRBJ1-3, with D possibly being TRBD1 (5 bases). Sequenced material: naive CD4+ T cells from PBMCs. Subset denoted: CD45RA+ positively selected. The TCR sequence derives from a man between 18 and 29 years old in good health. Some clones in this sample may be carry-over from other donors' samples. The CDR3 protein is CASKTPQGGGNTIYF. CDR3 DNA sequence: TGTGCCAGCAAGACCCCCCAGGGTGGTGGAAACACCATATATTTT.